The 20 T cell receptor beta chains in this list originate from one sample, sequenced in a study of cytomegalovirus exposure and HLA in healthy donors. The study ran its PCR with 60 Vbeta and 13 Jbeta primers. Data came from immunoSEQ multiplex PCR; TCRdb stores just in-frame clones and leaves some out. The sample has approximately 91,000 clones, under 75% seen once. The sequenced sample was PBMCs. These receptor sequences come from a female donor in good health and CMV-seronegative.

As to this clone: Other DNA sequences in the sample encode the same CDR3. The genes are TRBV7-9 and TRBJ1-2; no definite D call. The CDR3 is 14 amino acids. The ends were cut back, 1 base at V and 8 bases at J, with 14 bases in the middle. Germline loops: CDR1 SEHNR, CDR2 FQNEAQ (reference sequence). The CDR3 loop is CASSLDVRVGGYTF. In DNA, the CDR3 is TGTGCCAGCAGCTTAGATGTTCGGGTTGGCGGCTACACCTTC.

The V gene is TRBV19, the J gene TRBJ2-1, with 9 bases matching TRBD2. Germline V gene data show CDR1 as LNHDA and CDR2 as SQIVND (reference sequence). J was trimmed by 3 bases and V by 4 bases; bases with no gene match: 7. The CDR3 is 16 amino acids. The CDR3 loop is CASSTNSGGIYNEQFF. The CDR3 DNA reads as TGTGCCAGTAGTACGAACAGCGGGGGGATCTACAATGAGCAGTTCTTC.

This clone turned up a few times. The chain carries TRBV15 and TRBJ1-1; D remains unclear. This CDR3 contains 13 residues. Germline lookup yields CDR1 LNHNV and CDR2 YYDKDF (reference sequence). The ends were cut back, 0 bases at V and 2 bases at J, with 4 bases in the middle. This chain's CDR3 is CATSRDKNTEAFF. CDR3 sequence (DNA): TGTGCCACCAGCAGAGACAAAAACACTGAAGCTTTCTTT. Based on the CDR3 plus reference TRBV15 and TRBJ1-1, the full variable domain is DAMVIQNPRYQVTQFGKPVTLSCSQTLNHNVMYWYQQKSSQAPKLLFHYYDKDFNNEADTPDNFQSRRPNTSFCFLDIRSPGLGDTAMYLCATSRDKNTEAFFGQGTRLTVV.

DNA of the CDR3: TGTGCCAGCAGCTTTGACCTGGGAGCCTACGAGCAGTACTTC. It codes for CASSFDLGAYEQYF. The chain carries TRBV7-9 and TRBJ2-7, with D tentatively TRBD2 (5 bases). The CDR3 consists of 14 residues. Per the germline V gene, CDR1 is SEHNR and CDR2 is FQNEAQ (reference sequence). V shed 3 bases and J shed 2 bases, with 11 bases lying between them.

In regard to this clone: Germline is not matched at one junction end, which may reflect a read error. The gene calls are TRBV14 and TRBJ1-5, with 12 bases matching TRBD1. This CDR3 region has 18 residues. Looked up from germline, CDR1 is SGHDN and CDR2 is FVKESK. The CDR3 reads CASSKDGTGGAFHQPQHF. The CDR3 DNA sequence: TGTGCCAGCAGCAAAGATGGGACAGGGGGCGCGTTCCATCAGCCCCAGCATTTT.

V gene TRBV6-5 combines with J gene TRBJ1-1; TRBD1 matches at 7 bases. Germline CDR1 reads MNHEY; CDR2 reads SVGAGI. The trim removed 5 bases at V and 0 bases at J, leaving 3 bases unmatched. The CDR3 covers 14 residues. This CDR3 is CASSRQGLNTEAFF. The CDR3 DNA reads as TGTGCCAGCAGTCGACAGGGTCTGAACACTGAAGCTTTCTTT.

The chain carries TRBV19 and TRBJ1-1; D gene uncertain. The V end lost 1 base, the J end lost 5 bases, and 5 bases lay between the germline ends. The germline V gene encodes CDR1 LNHDA and CDR2 SQIVND (reference sequence). The CDR3 is 12 amino acids. The CDR3 here is CASSIGRTEAFF. CDR3 DNA: TGTGCCAGTAGTATAGGGAGAACTGAAGCTTTCTTT.

The CDR3 reads CASLTPGTPFEGNQPQHF. DNA of the CDR3: TGTGCCAGCTTAACCCCCGGGACTCCCTTTGAGGGCAATCAGCCCCAGCATTTT. The chain is built from TRBV2 and TRBJ1-5, with a possible D match to TRBD1 (5 bases). The CDR3 length is 18 residues. Germline V gene lookup returns CDR1 SNHLY and CDR2 FYNNEI. V lost 8 bases and J lost 2, with 25 bases in between.

The chain combines TRBV6-1 with TRBJ1-5; D perhaps matches TRBD1 (6 bases). This CDR3 has 14 residues. V lost 7 bases and J lost 2, with 12 bases in between. Germline CDR1 MNHNS, CDR2 SASEGT. The CDR3 region is CASIWNRGNQPQHF. The DNA for the CDR3 is TGTGCCAGCATTTGGAACAGGGGCAATCAGCCCCAGCATTTT.

The rearrangement joins TRBV11-2 to TRBJ2-3, with D perhaps TRBD1 (6 bases). Per the germline V gene, CDR1 is SGHAT and CDR2 is FQNNGV. The CDR3 extends over 13 amino acids. Trimming left V 3 bases short and J 4 bases short, with 8 bases between. The DNA for the CDR3 is TGTGCCAGCAGCTTGGGGGCGGCAGATACGCAGTATTTT. It encodes CASSLGAADTQYF.

The rearrangement uses TRBV28 and TRBJ2-3; 12 nucleotides align to TRBD2. The CDR3 consists of 14 residues. Trimming cost V 8 bases and J 2 bases; bases outside gene matches: 2. Germline V gene data show CDR1 as MDHEN and CDR2 as SYDVKM. The CDR3 DNA follows: TGTGCCAGCCGGACTAGCGGGAACACAGATACGCAGTATTTT. Protein sequence: CASRTSGNTDTQYF.

This chain uses TRBV4-3 with TRBJ2-1, with TRBD2 matching 12 bases. The CDR3 runs to 16 residues. The J segment lost 4 bases and the V segment lost 4 bases, leaving 5 bases of the junction unmatched. Germline V gene lookup returns CDR1 LGHNA and CDR2 YSLEER. The CDR3 DNA is TGCGCCAGCAGCCCCCGACTAGCGGGGGAGTACAATGAGCAGTTCTTC. Its protein is CASSPRLAGEYNEQFF.

This chain uses TRBV6-6 with TRBJ2-3; TRBD2 might be the D (6 bases). The CDR3 extends over 12 amino acids. Germline CDR1 is MNHNY and CDR2 is SVGAGI (reference sequence). CDR3 nucleotide sequence: TGTGCTGAAGGAGGGAGCACAGATACGCAGTATTTT. Translating gives CAEGGSTDTQYF.

This clone was counted between two and nine times. The V and J genes are TRBV27 and TRBJ1-1; no clear D gene. Trimming removed 1 base at V and 1 base at J, with 10 bases between. This CDR3 comprises 15 residues. Germline V gene sequence: CDR1 MNHEY, CDR2 SMNVEV (reference sequence). For the CDR3, the DNA is TGTGCCAGCAGTTTATTTGTCAGTGGGAACACTGAAGCTTTCTTT. Its protein is CASSLFVSGNTEAFF.

The rearrangement joins TRBV7-9 to TRBJ2-5, with 10 bases aligning to TRBD1. Germline V CDR1 and CDR2: SEHNR, FQNEAQ (reference sequence). The ends lost 5 bases at V and 4 bases at J; junction bases unmatched: 4. The CDR3 runs to 14 residues. CDR3 DNA sequence: TGTGCCAGCAGCCTTGGACAGGGGGTAGAGACCCAGTACTTC. It yields the protein CASSLGQGVETQYF.

Only a few counts were recorded for this clone. The chain carries TRBV5-4 and TRBJ2-1; the match to TRBD2 covers 8 bases. The CDR3 covers 16 residues. V was pared by 0 bases and J by 4 bases, with 6 bases of the junction left unmatched. Germline CDR1 SGHNT, CDR2 YYREEE (reference sequence). CDR3 sequence reads: CASSLEFRGGYNEQFF. CDR3 DNA: TGTGCCAGCAGCTTGGAGTTCCGGGGGGGGTACAATGAGCAGTTCTTC.

The chain employs TRBV2 and TRBJ1-4; 7 bases are shared with TRBD1. In germline, CDR1 is SNHLY, CDR2 FYNNEI. The V gene end was trimmed by 6 bases and the J gene end by 8 bases; junction bases not matched to a gene: 6. The CDR3 is 13 amino acids. CDR3 DNA: TGTGCCAGCAGCTCCGACAGGGTAGAAAAACTGTTTTTT. Translation: CASSSDRVEKLFF.

V usage is TRBV6-1 and J usage is TRBJ1-5, with 7 bases lining up with TRBD1. Trimming removed 6 bases from V and 3 bases from J; junction bases left unmatched: 8. The CDR3 spans 15 residues. Germline CDR1 MNHNS, CDR2 SASEGT. CDR3 amino acids: CASSIYDRVNQPQHF. Here the CDR3 DNA reads TGTGCCAGCAGCATTTATGACAGGGTCAATCAGCCCCAGCATTTT.

This rearrangement joins TRBV5-4 to TRBJ2-5, with 9 bases that match TRBD2. In germline, CDR1 is SGHNT, CDR2 YYREEE (reference sequence). The CDR3 is made up of 16 amino acids. Germline trimming cut 4 bases from V and 5 bases from J; bases unmatched to any gene: 12. The CDR3 DNA reads as TGTGCCAGCAGCGGTCCTAGCGGGGAGTACCCGGAGACCCAGTACTTC. This codes for CASSGPSGEYPETQYF.

V usage is TRBV4-1 and J usage is TRBJ2-7; TRBD2 agrees at 11 bases. J gave up 3 bases and V 2 bases, and 6 bases lay outside the gene matches. The germline V gene encodes CDR1 MGHRA and CDR2 YSYEKL. The CDR3 consists of 16 residues. In DNA, the CDR3 is TGCGCCAGCAGCCAACGAACTAGCGGGAGCGGCTACGAGCAGTACTTC. Its protein product is CASSQRTSGSGYEQYF.